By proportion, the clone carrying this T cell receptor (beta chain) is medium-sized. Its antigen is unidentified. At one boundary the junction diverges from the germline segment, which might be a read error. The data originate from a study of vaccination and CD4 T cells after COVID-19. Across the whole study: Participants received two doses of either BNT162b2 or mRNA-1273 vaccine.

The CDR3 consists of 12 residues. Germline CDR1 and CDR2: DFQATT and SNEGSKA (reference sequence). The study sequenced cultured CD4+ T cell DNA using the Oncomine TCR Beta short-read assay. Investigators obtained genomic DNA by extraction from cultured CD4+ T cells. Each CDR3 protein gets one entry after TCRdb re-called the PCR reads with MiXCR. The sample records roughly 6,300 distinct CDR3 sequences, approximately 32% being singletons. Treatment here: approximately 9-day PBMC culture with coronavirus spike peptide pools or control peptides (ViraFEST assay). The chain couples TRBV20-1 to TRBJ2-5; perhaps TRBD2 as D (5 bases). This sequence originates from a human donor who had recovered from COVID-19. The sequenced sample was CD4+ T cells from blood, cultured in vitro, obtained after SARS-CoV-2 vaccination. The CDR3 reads CSAREGLRAQYF. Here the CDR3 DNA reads TGCAGTGCGAGAGAGGGTTTGAGGGCCCAGTACTTC.